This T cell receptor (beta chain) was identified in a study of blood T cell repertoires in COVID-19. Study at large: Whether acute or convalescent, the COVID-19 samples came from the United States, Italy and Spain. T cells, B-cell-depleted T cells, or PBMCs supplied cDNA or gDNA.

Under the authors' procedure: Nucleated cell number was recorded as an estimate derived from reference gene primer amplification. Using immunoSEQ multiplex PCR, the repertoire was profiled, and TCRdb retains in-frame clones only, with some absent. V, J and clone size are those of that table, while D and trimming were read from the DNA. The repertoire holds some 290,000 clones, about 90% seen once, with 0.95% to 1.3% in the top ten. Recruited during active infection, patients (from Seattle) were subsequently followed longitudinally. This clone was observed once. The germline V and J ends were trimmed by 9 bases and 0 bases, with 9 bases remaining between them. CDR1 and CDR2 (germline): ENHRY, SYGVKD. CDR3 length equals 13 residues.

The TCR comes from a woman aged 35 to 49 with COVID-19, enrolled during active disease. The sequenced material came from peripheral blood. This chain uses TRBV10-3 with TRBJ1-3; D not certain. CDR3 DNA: TGTGCCATATCCTATAGCTCTGGAAACACCATATATTTT. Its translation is CAISYSSGNTIYF.